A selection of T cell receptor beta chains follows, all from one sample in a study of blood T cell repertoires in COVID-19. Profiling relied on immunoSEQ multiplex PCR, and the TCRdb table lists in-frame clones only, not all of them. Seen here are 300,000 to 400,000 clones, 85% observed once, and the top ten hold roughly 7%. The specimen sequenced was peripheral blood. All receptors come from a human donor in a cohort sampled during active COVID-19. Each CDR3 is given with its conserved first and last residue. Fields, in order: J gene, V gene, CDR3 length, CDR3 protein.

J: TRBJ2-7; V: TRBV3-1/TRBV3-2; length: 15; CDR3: CASSQVFPSSYEQYF
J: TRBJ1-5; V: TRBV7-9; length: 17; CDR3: CASSRDAGTGGRQPQHF
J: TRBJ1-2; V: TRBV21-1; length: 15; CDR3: CASSKGTATNYGYTF
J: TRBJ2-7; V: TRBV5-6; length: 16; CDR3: CASSSAGLAGSYEQYF
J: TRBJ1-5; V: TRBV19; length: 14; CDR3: CASSQGHQNQPQHF
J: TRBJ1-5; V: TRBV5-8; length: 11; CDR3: CASSFKPSQHF
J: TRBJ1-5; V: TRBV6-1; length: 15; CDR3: CASSEIGGINQPQHF
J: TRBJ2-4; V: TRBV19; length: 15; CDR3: CASRGGGRAKNIQYF
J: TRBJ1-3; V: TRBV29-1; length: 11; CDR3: CSVAQGNTIYF
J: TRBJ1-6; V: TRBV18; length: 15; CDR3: CASSPDGQPNSPLHF